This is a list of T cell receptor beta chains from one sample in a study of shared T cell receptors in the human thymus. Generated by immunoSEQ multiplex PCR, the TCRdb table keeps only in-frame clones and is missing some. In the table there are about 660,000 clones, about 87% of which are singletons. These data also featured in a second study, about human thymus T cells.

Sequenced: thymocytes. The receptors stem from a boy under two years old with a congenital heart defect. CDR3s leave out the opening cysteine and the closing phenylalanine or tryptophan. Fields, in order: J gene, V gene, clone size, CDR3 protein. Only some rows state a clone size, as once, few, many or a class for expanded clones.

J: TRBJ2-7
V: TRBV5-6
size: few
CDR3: ASSEQASYEQY

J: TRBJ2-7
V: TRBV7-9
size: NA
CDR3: ASSPLPPGQGYKSYEQY

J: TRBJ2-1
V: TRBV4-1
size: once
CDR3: ASSQGPGLGGYNEQF

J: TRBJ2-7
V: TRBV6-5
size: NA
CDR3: ASSYSGGGYEQY

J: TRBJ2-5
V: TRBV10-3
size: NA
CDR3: ATSWGTGKETQY

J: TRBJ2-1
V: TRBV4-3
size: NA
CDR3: ASSQDGDTLAGRNEQF

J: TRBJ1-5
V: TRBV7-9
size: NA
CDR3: ASSSSARGSNQPQH

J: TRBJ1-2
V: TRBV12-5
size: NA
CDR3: ASGGTGPYGYT

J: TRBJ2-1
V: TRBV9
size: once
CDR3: ASSASGGPEQF

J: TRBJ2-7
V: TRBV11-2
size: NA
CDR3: ASSLDKGGLRNEQY

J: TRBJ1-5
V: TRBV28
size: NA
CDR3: ASSKYSGTGDQPQH